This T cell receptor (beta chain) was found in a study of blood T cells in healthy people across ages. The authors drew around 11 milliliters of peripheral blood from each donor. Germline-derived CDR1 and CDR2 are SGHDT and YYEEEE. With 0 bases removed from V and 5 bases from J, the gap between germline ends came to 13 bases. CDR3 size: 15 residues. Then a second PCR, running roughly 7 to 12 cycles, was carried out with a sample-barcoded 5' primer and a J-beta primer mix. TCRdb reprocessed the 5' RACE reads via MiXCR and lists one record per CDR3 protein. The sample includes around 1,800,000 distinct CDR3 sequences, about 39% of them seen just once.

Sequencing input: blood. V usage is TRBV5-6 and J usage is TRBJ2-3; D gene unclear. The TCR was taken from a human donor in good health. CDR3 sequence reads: CASSLDGFLRDTQYF. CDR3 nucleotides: TGTGCCAGCAGCTTGGACGGGTTTTTGAGAGATACGCAGTATTTT.